This TCR beta chain was recovered during a study of blood T cells in healthy people across ages. A J-beta primer mix and a sample-barcoded 5' primer were used in a second PCR of about 7 to 12 cycles. TCRdb used MiXCR to reprocess the 5' RACE reads, holding one entry per CDR3 protein. The sample holds 1.5 million to 2 million distinct CDR3 sequences, 25% to 30% seen once. Overall study results and limits: No conclusive comparison of naive versus antigen-experienced cells was possible with unsorted PBMCs. Correlation between TCR beta diversity and naive T cell percentage was strong. Those diversity estimates obtained from one million T cells were thought to be underestimates. Shifts in expanded clonotypes may have been confounded by donor CMV status, which was unknown.

Comments on this clonotype: Its antigen is still unknown.

The TCR comes from a woman in her twenties or thirties in good health. What was sequenced was blood.

CDR3 sequence (DNA): TGTGCCAGCAGTTTCGCTCCTGACTCCTACAATGAGCAGTTCTTC. Amino acid sequence: CASSFAPDSYNEQFF. This chain links TRBV12-3 or TRBV12-4 with TRBJ2-1, with no clear D. The CDR3 length is 15 residues. V lost 3 bases and J lost 0, with 9 bases in between.